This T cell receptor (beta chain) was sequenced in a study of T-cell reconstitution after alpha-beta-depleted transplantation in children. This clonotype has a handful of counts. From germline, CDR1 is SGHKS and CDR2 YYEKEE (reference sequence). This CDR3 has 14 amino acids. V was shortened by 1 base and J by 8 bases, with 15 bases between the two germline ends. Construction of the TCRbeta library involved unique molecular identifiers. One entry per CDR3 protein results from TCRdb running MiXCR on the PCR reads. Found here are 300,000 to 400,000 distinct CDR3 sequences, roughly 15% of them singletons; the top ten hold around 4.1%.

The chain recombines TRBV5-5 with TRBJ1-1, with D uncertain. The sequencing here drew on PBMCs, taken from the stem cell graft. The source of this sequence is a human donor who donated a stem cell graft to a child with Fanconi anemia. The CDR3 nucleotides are TGTGCCAGCAGCTTGCGGGAACCCCCGTTAGAAGCTTTCTTT. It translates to CASSLREPPLEAFF.